Described below is a single T cell receptor (beta chain) sequence and its context. What antigen it recognizes has not been identified. There are no base qualities to consult, and no much larger clone falls within one base. The germline V and J ends show losses of 4 bases and 0 bases respectively, and no gene match explains 5 bases of the junction. The CDR3, from cysteine to phenylalanine, totals 16 residues. Only the CDR3 part of the read is kept: 48 bases, read in frame from the first base. The germline V gene provides CDR1 SGHDT and CDR2 YYEEEE. In total, 666 healthy bone marrow donors made up the cohort. At the time of sampling, every cohort member was nominally healthy, though immune exposures that went unrecorded were likely present. The donor tested CMV seropositive and was one of the 289 seropositive cohort members. A peripheral blood sample was collected from each donor, and TCR beta sequencing was performed on peripheral blood mononuclear cells. Genomic DNA extraction from the blood cell samples was performed with the Qiagen DNeasy Blood Extraction Kit.

This record comes from a study of cytomegalovirus exposure and HLA in healthy donors (dated by TCRdb to about 2017). Regarding the complete study: In an earlier analysis of some 610 of the donors, approximately 260 Gb of sequence data and some 100 million unique TCR beta sequences from about 179 million T cells were reported. An early release that covered fewer than 800 HLA-typed donors contained 300 to 350 gigabases of sequencing data and tens of millions of unique TCR sequences. Of the 300 to 400 genotyped donors, 81% fell in the genetic ancestry cluster associated with self-reported Caucasian donors. The aim of the study was to test whether cataloging public T cell receptors could identify signatures of past pathogen exposure. The T cell repertoires of around 730 subjects were profiled by immunosequencing and related to cytomegalovirus serostatus. A separate validation cohort of about 110 different subjects was used in addition to the approximately 670-subject first cohort. To predict cytomegalovirus infection status, the study brought together high-throughput TCR immunosequencing, statistical association of individual TCRs with disease status, and machine learning. A later analysis re-examined previously published TCR beta repertoires from more than 600 donors and added high-resolution HLA genotyping to investigate patterns of TCR occurrence. Rather than drawing on any new phenotypic data, the later analysis identified candidate immune exposures from TCR beta sequences and the way those sequences occurred across donors. In an earlier analysis of a few hundred of the donors, high-throughput TCR beta sequencing was used to judge whether each TCR beta V gene segment behaved as functional or pseudogenic. Donor age, sex, ethnicity and CMV serostatus were compiled together with the repertoire data. In a later genetic analysis, genome-wide SNP genotypes for about 65% of the roughly 700 donors were used, and that subset was treated as a discovery cohort. All discovery cohort repertoires had been generated using a single sequencing platform. HLA typing included class I and class II loci at four-digit resolution. The number of donors typed differed by locus, with roughly 629-640 for A, B, C, DRB1 and DQB1, around 500 for DQA1, over 600 for DPA1, and roughly 450 for DPB1. Roughly five DR-DQ haplotypes were handled as single units for association and clustering, since linkage in the cohort was strong. Among 300 to 450 genotyped donors of the cohort, an average of around 240,000 unique TCR beta nucleotide sequences were sequenced per donor, about a sixth of them non-productive.

What the work shows at the level of the full study, not this receptor alone: Because HLA typing was unavailable for some donors at each locus, only the typed subset was used in association tests. The study listed 164 TCR beta chains as associated with cytomegalovirus. Presence/absence analyses assumed roughly uniform sequencing depth across donors, an assumption that may not hold. V-gene and J-gene trimming of TCR beta chains was associated with a missense DCLRE1C variant in a later genetic analysis, and the association was replicated in an independent cohort. Because counts were too low, roughly 16 rarely observed V segments, including chromosome 9 orphons, were left out of the earlier analysis of roughly 600 of the donors. According to a later genetic analysis, donors in an Asian-associated ancestry cluster had fewer N-insertions in productive TCRs than the approximately 700-donor mean. In a later analysis, TCR association rates were found to vary across HLA loci, with the most associated TCRs seen for DRB1 alleles and the fewest for HLA-C alleles. A further reported finding was that TCR beta sequences accurately predicted the HLA-A and HLA-B alleles for most subjects in the first cohort. CMV serostatus was the only immune exposure information available for the cohort. In an earlier analysis of fewer than 700 of the donors, most TCR beta V segments appeared in productive rearrangements about 90% or about 30% of the time, broadly matching IMGT annotations. Linkage disequilibrium might explain the correlated functional status among segregating V segments, but an unknown experimental factor could not be excluded. In a later analysis, several top co-occurrence clusters were reported to appear linked to parvovirus B19, influenza, CMV and Epstein-Barr virus. Compared with equally common non-associated chains, HLA-associated TCR beta chains in a later analysis were more clonally expanded and had lower generation probabilities. According to the authors, the approach could potentially be generalized to other disease states and immunological phenotypes. Some IMGT-functional V segments, including TRBV6-2 and TRBV6-3, could not be distinguished by the 87-base-pair reads and were therefore excluded. According to a later analysis, most CMV-associated TCR beta chains appeared to be HLA-restricted, and the HLA associations seemed to be driven largely by CMV exposure. While some public TCRs were present in many individuals, most TCR sequences turned up only very rarely across donors. The cohort was sequenced for TCR beta chains only, and without alpha or paired-chain data the features that could be detected were limited. In a later analysis, some 18,000 TCR beta sequences were associated with specific HLA alleles at a false discovery rate of 0.05. In vitro tests confirmed that a few of the cytomegalovirus-associated TCR beta chains recognize cytomegalovirus antigens. When HLA alleles, especially DR and DQ, strongly co-occurred, attributing TCR associations to individual alleles was difficult. A cluster of highly shared sequence variants was judged likely to be a technical artifact of the sequencing pipeline. In both the original and validation cohorts, the classifier was reported to diagnose cytomegalovirus status with high specificity and sensitivity.

Preparation of the library involved the immunoSEQ multiplex PCR assay. The multiplex PCR relied on a mix of 60 forward primers for TCR Vbeta segments and 13 reverse primers for TCR Jbeta segments. The CDR3 region of rearranged TCR beta genes was amplified from genomic DNA with a multiplex PCR assay. On the Illumina HiSeq System, the amplified TCR beta libraries were sequenced as 87-base-pair reads. Per the authors' processing: A later analysis tallied around 87 million unique TCR beta chains across the 666 repertoires, and about 10 million of those chains were shared by two or more donors. To remove PCR and sequencing errors, raw reads were error-corrected and collapsed into unique sequences using a nearest-neighbor algorithm that merged closely related sequences. Alignment of CDR3 sequences to IMGT reference sequences was used to assign V, D and J gene segments. Each retained sequence needed at least a six-nucleotide match to both a V gene segment and a J gene segment. A rearrangement counted as productive if the CDR3 had no stop codons and remained in frame with V and J, and every other rearrangement counted as non-productive. CDR3 was defined according to IMGT convention as the region running from the second conserved V-encoded cysteine to the conserved J-encoded phenylalanine. The earlier analysis of a few hundred of the donors excluded any sequence lacking an unambiguous match to a single V gene segment. An earlier analysis of roughly 590 of the donors called V segments functional above 56.7% productive rearrangements and segregating when the between-donor standard deviation exceeded 5%. To diagnose cytomegalovirus status from the catalog of TCR beta chain sequences, a statistical classification framework was built. V and J gene assignment, in a later analysis, came from comparing TCR nucleotide sequences with IMGT/GENE-DB human TR gene sequences. In a later analysis, CDR3 sequences and most-parsimonious VDJ recombination scenarios were assigned using the TCRdist pipeline. In a later analysis, every TCR beta chain was defined by the combination of its CDR3 amino acid sequence and its V-gene family, and reads without a unique V-gene family were dropped. To address suspected cross-contamination and a sequencing artifact, a later analysis removed a few hundred highly shared, low-generation-probability nucleotide sequences. In a later analysis, a clonal expansion index was calculated for each public chain from normalized within-repertoire ranks of inferred template counts. Generation probabilities in a later analysis came from a VDJ recombination model fitted to out-of-frame rearrangements, and those results were checked against IGoR. A later analysis scored TCR-TCR, TCR-HLA and TCR-CMV co-occurrence with hypergeometric tests, applying a repertoire-size bias correction to TCR pairs. To estimate false discovery rates, a later analysis permuted the HLA or CMV assignments 20 times. In a later analysis, co-occurring TCRs were grouped using DBSCAN, with TCRdist sequence similarity added in when clustering inside HLA-allele-positive subsets. Repertoires with fewer than 30,000 or more than 120,000 public chains, plus five repertoires with anomalous nucleotide sharing, were excluded from co-occurrence clustering. TCRdb carries this immuneACCESS record with in-frame sequences only. Its versions omit some clonotypes, under half of them owing to an unresolved V gene in the studies checked, with the rest unexplained. V and J calls and clone size are those listed in that table; D and trimming were worked out from the DNA. This sample is represented by over 60,000 clones; approximately 81% of them were singletons. The top ten clonotypes cover approximately 7.8% of the sample.

Recombination joined TRBV5-6 with TRBJ2-3, and 10 junction bases match TRBD1. The sequence came from a woman aged 25 to 39 in good health and CMV-seropositive. The sequenced sample was PBMCs. The DNA reads TGTGCCAGCAGCCCCCTGGGACAGGGGAGCACAGATACGCAGTATTTT. The encoded protein is CASSPLGQGSTDTQYF.